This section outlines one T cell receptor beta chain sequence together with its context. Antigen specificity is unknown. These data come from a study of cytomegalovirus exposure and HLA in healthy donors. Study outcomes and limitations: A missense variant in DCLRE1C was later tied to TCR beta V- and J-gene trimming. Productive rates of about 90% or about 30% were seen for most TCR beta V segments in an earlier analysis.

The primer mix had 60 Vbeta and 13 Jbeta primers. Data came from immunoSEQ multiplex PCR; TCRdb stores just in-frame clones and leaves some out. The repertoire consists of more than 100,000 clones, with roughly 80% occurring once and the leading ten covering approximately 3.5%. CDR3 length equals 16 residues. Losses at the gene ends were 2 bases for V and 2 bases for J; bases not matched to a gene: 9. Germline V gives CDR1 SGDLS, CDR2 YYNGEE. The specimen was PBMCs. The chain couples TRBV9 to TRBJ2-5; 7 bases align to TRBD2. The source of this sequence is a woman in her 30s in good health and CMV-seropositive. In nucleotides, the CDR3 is TGTGCCAGCAGCGTTGTATTGCAGGGAGGGCAAGAGACCCAGTACTTC. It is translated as CASSVVLQGGQETQYF.